This TCR beta chain was documented in a study of CXCR3-negative and CXCR3-positive naive CD8 T cells (dated by TCRdb to about 2019). At the level of the whole study: In total, about 150 million TRB reads were obtained, or roughly 1.5 +/- 0.3 million reads per library. The diversity and physicochemical repertoire analyses included fewer than twelve donors pooled from two independent experiments. The TRBV-TRBJ cluster analysis covered naive subsets from a handful of donors and memory cells from 3 donors. Study-wide findings and limitations: Because surface CD5, which has been linked to self-reactivity in mice, was comparable between naive subsets, TCR interaction strength was also inferred from TRB CDR3 physicochemical properties. Similar TRBV-TRBJ usage was shown by naive CXCR3-negative and CXCR3-positive cells from the same donor, whereas distinct patterns were shown by memory cells. Freshly isolated PBMCs were used for most assays because CXCR3 expression went down partially after cryopreservation. Repertoire diversity was comparably high in both naive subsets but much lower in memory CD8+ T cells. Compared with CXCR3-negative naive cells, CXCR3-positive naive cells had TRB CDR3s with higher hydrophobicity (lower Kidera factor 4), lower energy, and higher strength and volume indices.

Worth noting for this clonotype: The clone's antigen remains unknown.

Each CD8+ T cell subset was flow-sorted in triplicate, and 300,000 or so cells per subset were placed directly into RLT lysis buffer. Naive CD8+ T cells were defined stringently as CD45RO-CCR7+CD27+CD95- to exclude memory contaminants. Peripheral blood mononuclear cells were isolated from buffy coats using standard density gradient centrifugation. A FACSAria III was used to flow-sort naive CXCR3-negative and CXCR3-positive CD8+ T cells. Total RNA was extracted from sorted cells using an RNeasy Mini Kit. The reads were generated on a NextSeq 550. The Human TCR Profiling Kit (MiLaboratory) was used to make UMI-labeled 5' RACE TRB cDNA libraries. The full amount of extracted RNA was used for cDNA synthesis, and the full amount of resulting cDNA was used for PCR amplification. Libraries were prepared in parallel with an identical number of PCR cycles. The original methods were these. With a requirement of at least two reads per UMI, MIGEC and MiXCR extracted about 50,000 +/- 10,000 unique UMI-labeled TRB cDNA molecules per library. An average of approximately 40,000 +/- 10,000 functional in-frame TRB CDR3 nucleotide clonotypes without stop codons was found per library. After downsampling to 5000 UMI-labeled TRB molecules per sample, diversity metrics, including normalized Shannon-Wiener and Chao1, were computed in VDJtools. VDJtools computed clonotype-size-weighted physicochemical properties of the central five CDR3 residues: interaction energy, strength, volume and Kidera factor 4. TCRdb reprocessed the reads, so every CDR3 protein sequence counts as one entry and DNA is not shown. These V and J calls derive from TCRdb rather than the authors' analysis. The table of this sample itemizes roughly 93,000 distinct CDR3 sequences. The ten largest clones represent about 1% of the sample.

The CDR3 holds 13 amino acids from the cysteine to the phenylalanine. No DNA is listed. CDR1 and CDR2, looked up from the germline V gene (reference sequence), are LNHNV and YYDKDF. Sample: naive CXCR3+ CD8+ T cells from blood. The cell subset or site tag for this specimen amounts to: CD45RO-CCR7+CD27+CD95- naive CD8+ T cells expressing CXCR3 (TNR3+). This receptor chain uses TRBV15 and TRBJ2-1; TCRdb gives TRBD1 as the D gene, but with no DNA this cannot be confirmed. This TCR derives from a human donor in good health. Some clones in this sample may be carry-over from other donors' samples. The CDR3 protein is CATSSVPGAEQFF.